The 31 T cell receptor beta chains in this list originate from one sample, sequenced in a study of T cell responses to AZD1222 COVID-19 vaccine. Libraries were prepared by immunoSEQ multiplex PCR; TCRdb keeps only in-frame clonotypes and omits some of them. The data show about 99,000 clones, with 91% seen just once and about 9% held by the top ten. This sample comprised peripheral blood, obtained 28 days after the second AZD1222 dose. The receptor source for this set is an adult who received the AZD1222 COVID-19 vaccine.

This rearrangement joins TRBV19 to TRBJ1-5, with D possibly matching TRBD1 (6 bases). The CDR3 is 15 residues long. With 6 bases removed from V and 6 bases from J, the gap between germline ends came to 18 bases. The germline gives CDR1 LNHDA, CDR2 SQIVND (reference sequence). The CDR3 loop reads CASSLGRGRGQPQHF. In nucleotides, the CDR3 is TGTGCCAGTAGCCTAGGCCGGGGGCGAGGTCAGCCCCAGCATTTT.

This clone was observed a single time. The gene calls are TRBV18 and TRBJ1-1; D might be TRBD1 (6 bases). Looked up from germline, CDR1 is KGHSH and CDR2 is LQKENI. The CDR3 has 15 residues. The ends were cut back, 4 bases at V and 1 base at J, with 13 bases in the middle. The CDR3 DNA reads as TGTGCCAGCTCACGGTCGAGGACAGAGAACACTGAAGCTTTCTTT. Translating it yields CASSRSRTENTEAFF.

This chain joins TRBV25-1 and TRBJ1-4; tentatively, D is TRBD1 (6 bases). Per the germline V gene, CDR1 is MGHDK and CDR2 is SYGVNS. The CDR3 sequence is 12 residues long. V lost 10 bases and J 7 bases, leaving 13 bases between the germline ends. CDR3 coding DNA: TGTGCCAACCGGGACAAACGTGAAAAACTGTTTTTT. Its protein is CANRDKREKLFF.

V and J are TRBV5-1 and TRBJ1-2; a possible D gene is TRBD1 (5 bases). CDR3 length equals 12 residues. CDR1 and CDR2 (germline): SGHRS, YFSETQ. Trimming left V 4 bases short and J 3 bases short, with 7 bases between. CDR3 region: CASSQGDYGYTF. CDR3 in DNA: TGCGCCAGCAGCCAGGGTGACTATGGCTACACCTTC.

CDR3 loop: CASSLEPDGDYGYTF. The DNA for the CDR3 is TGTGCCAGCAGCTTAGAACCGGACGGAGATTATGGCTACACCTTC. The rearrangement joins TRBV7-2 to TRBJ1-2, with D hard to call. The CDR3 length is 15 residues. Germline V gives CDR1 SGHTA, CDR2 FQGNSA. Trimming shortened V by 1 base and J by 5 bases, and 14 bases separated the two germline ends.

The V call is TRBV27, the J call TRBJ2-7; the D call may be TRBD1 or TRBD2 (5 bases each). The CDR3 consists of 13 residues. Germline assignment: CDR1 MNHEY and CDR2 SMNVEV (reference sequence). Between the trimmed V and J ends, which lost 3 bases and 0 bases, there was a span of 6 bases. The CDR3 bases are TGTGCCAGCAGTTTTGGGGGCTCCTACGAGCAGTACTTC. Translation gives CASSFGGSYEQYF.

This CDR3 reads CASSPTLGSPLHF. The CDR3 DNA reads TGTGCCAGCAGCCCCACTCTGGGGTCACCCCTCCACTTT. The chain is built from TRBV14 and TRBJ1-6, with unresolved D. CDR3 length equals 13 residues. Germline CDR1 is SGHDN and CDR2 is FVKESK. Trimming took 4 bases from V and 10 from J, leaving 11 bases between them.

The chain recombines TRBV6-5 with TRBJ1-4, with 7 bases that match TRBD1. CDR3 length: 15 residues. CDR1 and CDR2 from the germline V gene are MNHEY and SVGAGI. V trimming: 7 bases; J trimming: 5 bases; junction bases outside the gene matches: 10. The CDR3 region has the DNA TGTGCCAGCATACCGACAGGGCGAGGAAATGAAAAACTGTTTTTT. This codes for CASIPTGRGNEKLFF.

The chain has TRBV28 and TRBJ1-1; D is undetermined. V was cut by 7 bases and J by 0 bases, with 9 bases left in between. Per germline, CDR1 MDHEN and CDR2 SYDVKM. This CDR3 spans 13 amino acids. CDR3 region: CASTKQMNTEAFF. CDR3 sequence (DNA): TGTGCCAGCACTAAACAAATGAACACTGAAGCTTTCTTT.

CDR3 loop: CASRQGSQDGYTF. The CDR3 DNA reads TGCGCCAGTAGACAGGGATCTCAGGATGGCTACACCTTC. The gene calls are TRBV5-1 and TRBJ1-2, with 7 nucleotides matching TRBD1. The V gene's germline CDR1 is SGHRS and CDR2 YFSETQ. The trim removed 8 bases at V and 6 bases at J, leaving 10 bases unmatched. CDR3 length equals 13 residues.

The chain has TRBV29-1 and TRBJ1-5, with D uncertain. V shed 0 bases and J shed 4 bases, with 10 bases lying between them. The CDR3 extends over 14 amino acids. Germline-derived CDR1 and CDR2 are SQVTM and ANQGSEA. The CDR3 protein is CSVEDSNPNQPQHF. The CDR3 DNA reads as TGCAGCGTTGAAGACAGTAATCCTAATCAGCCCCAGCATTTT.

This sequence joins TRBV27 and TRBJ2-1; 9 bases agree with TRBD1. Germline assignment: CDR1 MNHEY and CDR2 SMNVEV (reference sequence). The CDR3 runs to 14 residues. V gave up 6 bases and J gave up 8 bases; unmatched junction bases: 8. CDR3 sequence: CASSSGTGLDEQFF. The CDR3 nucleotides read TGTGCCAGCAGCTCCGGGACAGGGTTGGATGAGCAGTTCTTC.

Only one count was recorded for this clone. The V gene is TRBV7-2, the J gene TRBJ2-1, with D possibly TRBD2 on 7 matching bases. V gave up 5 bases and J gave up 10 bases, with 15 bases separating them. The CDR3 extends over 13 amino acids. Germline assignment: CDR1 SGHTA and CDR2 FQGNSA. The CDR3 DNA is TGTGCCAGCAGCCCGAGGAGGGGGGGCGAGCAGTTCTTC. It specifies CASSPRRGGEQFF.

This clone was found once. The chain is built from TRBV13 and TRBJ1-1; TRBD1 is a possible D gene (6 bases). This CDR3 is built from 14 residues. Germline V gene lookup returns CDR1 PRHDT and CDR2 FYEKMQ (reference sequence). Trimming left V 5 bases short and J 1 base short, with 11 bases between. DNA of the CDR3: TGTGCCAGCAGCACCTCGGGACAGAACACTGAAGCTTTCTTT. Translating gives CASSTSGQNTEAFF.

The rearrangement uses TRBV25-1 and TRBJ2-2; 9 bases line up with TRBD2. The CDR3 has 15 amino acids. Germline V lookup: CDR1 MGHDK, CDR2 SYGVNS. Unmatched junction bases numbered 8, after V lost 6 bases and J lost 6 bases. In DNA form, the CDR3 reads TGTGCCAGCAGCCCGGCGGGAGGGCCCCCCGGGGAGCTGTTTTTT. Protein sequence: CASSPAGGPPGELFF.

The V and J genes are TRBV7-8 and TRBJ1-2, with D possibly TRBD1 on 5 matching bases. Trimming cost V 5 bases and J 5 bases, with 21 bases left between them. The CDR3 sequence is 16 residues long. Germline values: CDR1 SGHVS, CDR2 FQNEAQ. The DNA of the CDR3 is TGTGCCAGCAGCGATGCCCGGACGGGCCAGGGATATGGCTACACCTTC. As protein: CASSDARTGQGYGYTF.

The chain couples TRBV6-2 or TRBV6-3 to TRBJ2-1, with D possibly being TRBD1 (5 bases). The CDR3 is 13 amino acids. Germline-derived CDR1 and CDR2 are MNHEY and SVGEGT. V lost 2 bases, J lost 7 bases, and 9 bases lay in between. In nucleotides, the CDR3 is TGTGCCAGCAGTTACGGCAGGGTGAATGAGCAGTTCTTC. Translated, it gives CASSYGRVNEQFF.

This clone was seen a few times. V usage is TRBV5-4 and J usage is TRBJ2-1, with 10 bases identical to TRBD2. Per the germline V gene, CDR1 is SGHNT and CDR2 is YYREEE (reference sequence). The CDR3 has 15 amino acids. Germline trimming cut 0 bases from V and 3 bases from J; bases unmatched to any gene: 0. CDR3 coding DNA: TGTGCCAGCAGCTTGGAGCGGGAGGGCTACAATGAGCAGTTCTTC. Encoded protein: CASSLEREGYNEQFF.

The gene calls are TRBV12-3 or TRBV12-4 and TRBJ1-1, with D maybe TRBD1 (5 bases). The CDR3 spans 12 residues. V was pared by 3 bases and J by 12 bases, with 14 bases between. CDR3 DNA sequence: TGTGCCAGCAGTTTGGGGGTGGGGGAGACTTTCTTT. It yields the protein CASSLGVGETFF.

Concerning this clone: This CDR3 is also generated by other DNA sequences in the sample. The V and J genes are TRBV15 and TRBJ2-5; D not resolved. Trimming removed 0 bases from V and 2 bases from J, with 10 bases in between. The CDR3 is made up of 15 amino acids. CDR1 and CDR2 (germline): LNHNV, YYDKDF (reference sequence). In DNA form, the CDR3 reads TGTGCCACCAGCAGAGATCCTGGCGGTCAAGAGACCCAGTACTTC. Translation: CATSRDPGGQETQYF.

This rearrangement joins TRBV3-1 (or the pseudogene TRBV3-2) to TRBJ2-7; 12 nucleotides line up with TRBD2. The germline V gene has CDR1 LGHDT and CDR2 YNNKEL (reference sequence). The CDR3 consists of 16 residues. Germline trimming cut 0 bases from V and 1 base from J; bases unmatched to any gene: 1. The DNA of the CDR3 is TGTGCCAGCAGCCAAGAACTAGCGGGAGGTTCCTACGAGCAGTACTTC. It is translated as CASSQELAGGSYEQYF.

The J gene is TRBJ2-3, the V gene TRBV7-9, with unresolved D. The germline V gene encodes CDR1 SEHNR and CDR2 FQNEAQ (reference sequence). Trimming stripped 0 bases from V and 2 bases from J, with 9 bases between. CDR3 size: 15 residues. The CDR3 sequence: CASSLARPPTDTQYF. The CDR3 coding sequence is TGTGCCAGCAGCTTAGCCCGCCCACCCACAGATACGCAGTATTTT.

Turning to this clone: The same CDR3 arises from other DNA sequences in this sample as well. V is TRBV28 and J is TRBJ2-7; 7 positions match TRBD1. CDR1 and CDR2 from the germline V gene are MDHEN and SYDVKM. There are 14 residues in the CDR3. With 2 bases clipped from V and 1 base from J, the junction kept 2 bases outside the gene matches. In DNA form, the CDR3 reads TGTGCCAGCAGTTTAACAGGGGTGTCCTACGAGCAGTACTTC. Its protein is CASSLTGVSYEQYF.

V and J are TRBV7-8 and TRBJ2-7; D ambiguous. V was pared by 2 bases and J by 6 bases, with 5 bases between. The CDR3 is 11 residues long. Germline CDR1 and CDR2: SGHVS and FQNEAQ. The CDR3 DNA reads TGTGCCAGCAGCTTACAGAGCGAGCAGTACTTC. Translated, it gives CASSLQSEQYF.

The CDR3, as DNA: TGTGCCAGCAGTCCCCCAGAGGCAGGCGGAGGTGAAAAACTGTTTTTT. It encodes CASSPPEAGGGEKLFF. The chain links TRBV25-1 to TRBJ1-4; D remains unclear. V lost 5 bases, J lost 7 bases, and 20 bases lay in between. This CDR3 spans 16 amino acids. The germline CDR1 and CDR2 sequences are MGHDK and SYGVNS. The complete variable domain, with remaining parts taken from reference TRBV25-1 and TRBJ1-4, reads EADIYQTPRYLVIGTGKKITLECSQTMGHDKMYWYQQDPGMELHLIHYSYGVNSTEKGDLSSESTVSRIRTEHFPLTLESARPSHTSQYLCASSPPEAGGGEKLFFGSGTQLSVL.

The chain combines TRBV5-1 with TRBJ2-7; D remains ambiguous. Deletions cut 4 bases from V and 0 bases from J, with 2 bases between. CDR1 and CDR2 from the germline V gene are SGHRS and YFSETQ. The CDR3 runs 11 residues. CDR3 sequence reads: CASSASYEQYF. For the CDR3, the DNA is TGCGCCAGCAGCGCCTCCTACGAGCAGTACTTC. Complete variable domain (other parts from reference TRBV5-1 and TRBJ2-7): KAGVTQTPRYLIKTRGQQVTLSCSPISGHRSVSWYQQTPGQGLQFLFEYFSETQRNKGNFPGRFSGRQFSNSRSEMNVSTLELGDSALYLCASSASYEQYFGPGTRLTVT.

This chain connects TRBV5-1 to TRBJ2-1, with D perhaps TRBD2 (8 bases). Germline V lookup: CDR1 SGHRS, CDR2 YFSETQ. The CDR3 has 14 residues. V lost 3 bases, J lost 8 bases, and 15 bases lay in between. The chain's CDR3 is CASSWGLGGDEQFF. The CDR3 DNA sequence: TGCGCCAGCAGCTGGGGACTAGGGGGCGATGAGCAGTTCTTC.

The gene calls are TRBV10-3 and TRBJ2-1; weak D call: TRBD2 (5 bases). The CDR3 length is 13 residues. V was cut by 7 bases and J by 6 bases, with 13 bases left in between. Germline V gene data show CDR1 as ENHRY and CDR2 as SYGVKD. The CDR3 DNA is TGTGCCATCAACTCCGCTGGACTCAATGAGCAGTTCTTC. The encoded protein is CAINSAGLNEQFF.

In this sample, this clone turned up once. The J gene is TRBJ2-1, the V gene TRBV10-1; D is ambiguous. The CDR3 is 14 residues long. Germline loops: CDR1 WNHNN, CDR2 SYGVQD (reference sequence). The V end lost 3 bases, the J end lost 7 bases, and 13 bases lay between the germline ends. The CDR3 loop reads CASSDSAVWNEQFF. CDR3 DNA: TGCGCCAGCAGTGACTCAGCAGTATGGAATGAGCAGTTCTTC.

The genes are TRBV10-3 and TRBJ1-1; 8 nucleotides align to TRBD1. Germline CDR1 ENHRY, CDR2 SYGVKD. J gave up 3 bases and V 0 bases, and 3 bases lay outside the gene matches. The CDR3 is 15 residues long. CDR3 protein: CAISESTRGHTEAFF. CDR3 in DNA: TGTGCCATCAGTGAGTCAACCAGGGGGCACACTGAAGCTTTCTTT.

The rearrangement joins TRBV28 to TRBJ1-2; no clear D gene. The CDR3 sequence is 12 residues long. From germline, CDR1 is MDHEN and CDR2 SYDVKM. Trimming stripped 4 bases from V and 1 base from J, with 4 bases between. CDR3 DNA: TGTGCCAGCAGTTCTAGTAACTATGGCTACACCTTC. Amino acids: CASSSSNYGYTF.